The present entry profiles one TCR beta chain with its context. The target antigen is unknown. The CDR3 runs 16 residues. With V trimmed by 5 bases and J by 4 bases, 9 bases remained unmatched. CDR1 and CDR2 (germline): SGHTA, FQGNSA. One entry per CDR3 protein, called by TCRdb with MiXCR from the 5' RACE reads. The sample lists hundreds of thousands of distinct CDR3 sequences; 20% were seen once. This entry comes from a study of CD8 T cells in ankylosing spondylitis. Study-wide points: Enrichment of disease-linked clones was reportedly significant in matched ankylosing spondylitis synovial fluid.

The sequence was obtained from a male donor with ankylosing spondylitis or in good health (not recorded which). The chain has TRBV7-2 and TRBJ2-5, with 11 nucleotides matching TRBD2. Input material: blood, either unsorted or a sorted T cell fraction (not recorded which). In nucleotides, the CDR3 is TGTGCCAGCAGCCCAGTTAGCGGGGGGGCCCGAGAGACCCAGTACTTC. Protein product: CASSPVSGGARETQYF.